Listed below are T cell receptor beta chains from one sample, sequenced in a study of a mutant IDH1 vaccine in newly diagnosed glioma. Repertoires were generated with immunoSEQ multiplex PCR, while TCRdb's copy carries only in-frame clones and drops some. The repertoire holds about 21,000 clones, with under 90% as singletons. Their recognized antigens are unknown. The sequenced sample was PBMCs, obtained from a glioma patient whose treatment included an IDH1 peptide vaccine. These TCRs come from a woman aged 40 to 49 with glioma. CDR3s include the opening cysteine and the closing phenylalanine or tryptophan. Each record gives: V gene, J gene, clone size, D gene, CDR3 DNA, CDR3 protein. The D gene is left open where the match is weak. Clone sizes are given selectively: once, few, many, or a class where the clone is expanded.

>TRBV2|TRBJ2-7|-|-
TGTGCCAGCAGTGAGAGTCGGGGTTGGTCCTACGAGCAGTACTTC
CASSESRGWSYEQYF
>TRBV6-5|TRBJ2-6|-|-
TGTGCCAGCAGACAACTAGTCTCTGGGGCCAACGTCCTGACTTTC
CASRQLVSGANVLTF
>TRBV6-5|TRBJ1-1|-|TRBD1
TGTGCCAGCAGTCGCCCGGGACAGGGTGAAGCTTTCTTT
CASSRPGQGEAFF
>TRBV10-3|TRBJ1-1|-|TRBD1
TGTGCCATCAGTTCAGGGGGGGGGAACACTGAAGCTTTCTTT
CAISSGGGNTEAFF
>TRBV7-9|TRBJ1-5|-|TRBD1
TGTGCCAGCAGCTCCGACAGGGATAGCAATCAGCCCCAGCATTTT
CASSSDRDSNQPQHF
>TRBV7-2|TRBJ1-1|-|-
TGTGCCAGCAGCTTAGCGCATCGGAACACTGAAGCTTTCTTT
CASSLAHRNTEAFF
>TRBV29-1|TRBJ2-7|once|-
TGCAGCGCACAGGGGGGGAACTCCTACGAGCAGTACTTC
CSAQGGNSYEQYF
>TRBV2|TRBJ1-6|once|-
TGTGCCAGCACGGACGGGGGGGCACCCCTCCACTTT
CASTDGGAPLHF
>TRBV6-1|TRBJ2-5|-|-
TGTGCCAGCAGAAGCGACCCGGGACTCTCGCAGGTCCAGTACTTC
CASRSDPGLSQVQYF
>TRBV30|TRBJ2-1|-|-
TGTGCCTGGAGTGTACAAGACAATGAGCAGTTCTTC
CAWSVQDNEQFF
>TRBV4-1|TRBJ2-3|-|TRBD1
TGCGCCAGCAGCCAAGACGCCAGGGGGATTGATACGCAGTATTTT
CASSQDARGIDTQYF
>TRBV2|TRBJ2-1|-|-
TGTGCCAGCAACGGCGTCGTCGATGAGCAGTTCTTC
CASNGVVDEQFF
>TRBV6-5|TRBJ1-2|-|-
TGTGCCAGCAGTTACGACAGGAATGGCTACACCTTC
CASSYDRNGYTF
>TRBV27|TRBJ1-6|-|-
TGTGCCAGCAGTTATCGAGGGAATTCACCCCTCCACTTT
CASSYRGNSPLHF
>TRBV7-8|TRBJ2-3|-|-
TGTGCCAGCAGCTCCCGGGGGGCGGGCACAGATACGCAGTATTTT
CASSSRGAGTDTQYF
>TRBV5-6|TRBJ1-3|once|-
TGTGCCAGCAGCTTGCTGGGATATTTTTCCGGAAACACCATATATTTT
CASSLLGYFSGNTIYF
>TRBV5-4|TRBJ2-5|-|TRBD1
TGTGCCAGCAGGCAGGACAGGGGAGTCCAAGAGACCCAGTACTTC
CASRQDRGVQETQYF
>TRBV5-1|TRBJ1-2|-|-
TGCGCCAGCAGCCCGGGGAATAACTATGGCTACACCTTC
CASSPGNNYGYTF
>TRBV6-1|TRBJ2-5|-|TRBD1
TGTGCCAGCAGTGCCCCCTGGGACAGCGCGACCCAGTACTTC
CASSAPWDSATQYF
>TRBV4-2|TRBJ1-3|-|TRBD1
TGTGCCAGCAGCCAACGACAGGGTAGCTCTGGAAACACCATATATTTT
CASSQRQGSSGNTIYF
>TRBV14|TRBJ1-1|-|-
TGTGCCAGCAGCCAACTGGGGGCGGACGCTTTCTTT
CASSQLGADAFF
>TRBV25-1|TRBJ1-5|-|-
TGTGCCAGCAGTGCACCCGGGACCCACGGGCCCCAGCATTTT
CASSAPGTHGPQHF
>TRBV4-1|TRBJ1-4|-|-
TGCGCCAGCAGTCGTGCAACTAATGAAAAACTGTTTTTT
CASSRATNEKLFF
>TRBV7-9|TRBJ1-1|-|-
TGTGCCAGCAGCTCCCTGGGCGGGGGAGTTCGCGAAGCTTTCTTT
CASSSLGGGVREAFF
>TRBV6-5|TRBJ2-2|once|-
TGTGCCAGCAGCCCAGGGGAGGACGGGGAGCTGTTTTTT
CASSPGEDGELFF
>TRBV5-4|TRBJ1-2|once|-
TGTGCCAGCAGCTTGGAAACGGGCAGGGGCGCTCCCTTAGGCTACACCTTC
CASSLETGRGAPLGYTF
>TRBV6-5|TRBJ1-4|-|-
TGTGCCAGCACCACCGCGGTCGGGGAAAAACTGTTTTTT
CASTTAVGEKLFF
>TRBV7-9|TRBJ1-4|-|-
TGTGCCAGCAGCTTTGGCAGGGCAACTAATGAAAAACTGTTTTTT
CASSFGRATNEKLFF
>TRBV29-1|TRBJ2-2|-|TRBD2
TGCAGCGTTGACAACCCAACTAGCGGGGGAGCGAACACCGGGGAGCTGTTTTTT
CSVDNPTSGGANTGELFF
>TRBV21-1|TRBJ1-2|once|-
TGTGCCAGCAGCAAAGTTGGGCCCCCCTTCTACTATGGCTACACCTTC
CASSKVGPPFYYGYTF
>TRBV6-6|TRBJ1-6|-|-
TGTGCCAGCAGTTACCCTACGGACCCTAATTCACCCCTCCACTTT
CASSYPTDPNSPLHF
>TRBV2|TRBJ2-3|-|TRBD2
TGTGCCAGCAGTGAATCCCTAGCGGGCGATCCTTTATTT
CASSESLAGDPLF
>TRBV4-2|TRBJ2-2|-|-
TGTGCCAGCAGCCCAACAAACGGGGAGCTGTTTTTT
CASSPTNGELFF
>TRBV10-2|TRBJ2-7|-|-
TGCGCCAGCAGTGAAGTTGCTATCCGACAGCTGTACTTC
CASSEVAIRQLYF
>TRBV5-1|TRBJ2-7|-|TRBD2
TGCGCCAGCAGCTGGGGGGCTAGCGGGAGGGGGGCTTCCTACGAGCAGTACTTC
CASSWGASGRGASYEQYF
>TRBV6-5|TRBJ2-2|-|-
TGTGCCAGCAGTTTGAATAGGAACACCGGGGAGCTGTTTTTT
CASSLNRNTGELFF
>TRBV4-1|TRBJ2-5|-|TRBD2
TGCGCCAGCAGCCTTGCGGAGCGGGAAAGGGAGACCCAGTACTTC
CASSLAERERETQYF
>TRBV7-9|TRBJ1-2|-|TRBD1
TGTGCCAGCAGCCCCTTCGGCGGACGACAGGGGTCCTATGGCTACACCTTC
CASSPFGGRQGSYGYTF
>TRBV15|TRBJ2-7|-|-
TGTGCCACCAGCAGAGACCTGGAAAGCTCCTACGAGCAGTACTTC
CATSRDLESSYEQYF
>TRBV7-8|TRBJ1-6|-|-
TGTGCCAGCAGCGCAGGGGAAGGGGAGTACTCACCCCTCCACTTT
CASSAGEGEYSPLHF
>TRBV7-2|TRBJ2-3|once|TRBD2
TGTGCCAGCAGCCTAGTAGGTACTAGCGCAACTCGCACAGATACGCAGTATTTT
CASSLVGTSATRTDTQYF
>TRBV19|TRBJ2-4|-|-
TGTGCCAGTAGTCCCTCTGCGGCAAATTACATTCAGTACTTC
CASSPSAANYIQYF
>TRBV6-5|TRBJ1-2|-|-
TGTGCCAGCAGTTGCAGTGGGGTTAGGGCTAACTATGGCTACACCTTC
CASSCSGVRANYGYTF
>TRBV7-2|TRBJ2-7|once|-
TGTGCCAGCAGCCCCCCTGACAGCCGGAGTTCCTACGAGCAGTACTTC
CASSPPDSRSSYEQYF
>TRBV6-5|TRBJ1-2|-|-
TGTGCCAGCAAGGGGGGAGGGAGGTATGGCTACACCTTC
CASKGGGRYGYTF
>TRBV5-1|TRBJ2-1|-|-
TGCGCCAGCAGGATGGCTGGCGGAAGCTCCTACAATGAGCAGTTCTTC
CASRMAGGSSYNEQFF
>TRBV29-1|TRBJ1-1|-|TRBD1
TGCAGCGTTCAGAGGGGGCGCGGCACTGAAGCTTTCTTT
CSVQRGRGTEAFF
>TRBV2|TRBJ2-3|once|TRBD1
TGTGCCAGCAGAGGTGGGACAGACGATACGCAGTATTTT
CASRGGTDDTQYF
>TRBV6-5|TRBJ1-2|-|-
TGTGCCACCTGGGACGTCCTCTACTATGGCTACACCTTC
CATWDVLYYGYTF
>TRBV29-1|TRBJ1-5|-|-
TGCAGCGTCGCCAATCGGGGTAGCAATCAGCCCCAGCATTTT
CSVANRGSNQPQHF
>TRBV6-1|TRBJ1-4|-|-
TGTGCCAGCAGTGCCAGGGGTTTTGATGAAAAACTGTTTTTT
CASSARGFDEKLFF
>TRBV30|TRBJ2-2|-|-
TGTGCCTGGATACACGGAGTGAACACCGGGGAGCTGTTTTTT
CAWIHGVNTGELFF
>TRBV2|TRBJ1-2|-|TRBD1
TGTGCCAGCAGGGAAACAGGGGGCGGCGTCGGCTACACCTTC
CASRETGGGVGYTF
>TRBV29-1|TRBJ2-5|-|-
TGCAGCGTTGGGGGCCTTGGAGGGCCGGAGACCCAGTACTTC
CSVGGLGGPETQYF